Here is one T cell receptor (beta chain) with its context. These data come from a study of cytomegalovirus exposure and HLA in healthy donors. The PCR made use of 60 Vbeta and 13 Jbeta primers. Produced via immunoSEQ multiplex PCR; TCRdb's table is partial and in-frame only. The profile covers 95,000 to 150,000 clones, with around 73% appearing a single time and 4% to 5.5% taken by the ten largest. Trimming at V came to 5 bases and at J to 2 bases, leaving 7 bases not matched to a gene. The CDR3 is 16 amino acids. The germline CDR1 and CDR2 sequences are LNHDA and SQIVND (reference sequence). Sequencing was done on a sample of PBMCs. The chain combines TRBV19 with TRBJ2-2; 8 bases match TRBD2. The receptor comes from a man in his sixties in good health and CMV-seropositive. The CDR3 sequence: CASSQSGGYNTGELFF. For the CDR3, the DNA is TGTGCCAGTAGTCAAAGCGGGGGATACAACACCGGGGAGCTGTTTTTT.